The clone carrying this T cell receptor (beta chain) occurred many times. Its antigen is not known. CDR3 length: 14 amino acids. With 3 bases removed from V and 6 bases from J, the gap between germline ends came to 14 bases. In germline, CDR1 is DFQATT, CDR2 SNEGSKA (reference sequence). Each CDR3 protein is one row after TCRdb ran MiXCR on the 5' RACE reads. This sample has some 250,000 distinct CDR3 sequences, with 7.5% to 10% found just once. The sample originates from a study of T-cell memory formation after mild COVID-19. Study conclusions and caveats: Researchers report contracting CD4+ clones mostly in CM and EM, with CD8+ clones in EMRA. A balance of CD4 and CD8 characterized clones contracting day 15 to 85, whereas later expanders leaned CD4+. Memory cells collected pre-infection included some clones that later responded, suggesting cross-reactive memory joined.

This TCR derives from a man aged 18 to 29 who had mild COVID-19 (a few samples of this study predate the infection). Cell type and time point are not known. The chain carries TRBV20-1 and TRBJ2-2; tentative D call: TRBD2 (7 bases). The specimen was PBMCs or a T cell subset sorted from them (not recorded which). Here the CDR3 reads CSASVWGGPGELFF. The CDR3 DNA reads TGCAGTGCTAGCGTGTGGGGGGGCCCCGGGGAGCTGTTTTTT.